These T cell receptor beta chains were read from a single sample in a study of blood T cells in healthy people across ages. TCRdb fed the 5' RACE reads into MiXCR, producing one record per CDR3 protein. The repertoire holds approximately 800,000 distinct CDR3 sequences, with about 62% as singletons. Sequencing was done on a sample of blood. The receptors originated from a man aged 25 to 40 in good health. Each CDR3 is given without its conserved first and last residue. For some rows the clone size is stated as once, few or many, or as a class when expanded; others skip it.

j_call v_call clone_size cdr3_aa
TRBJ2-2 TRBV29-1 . STWMGDGELF
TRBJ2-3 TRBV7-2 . ASRYRLADTQY
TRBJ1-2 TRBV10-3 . AISVPGGYGYT
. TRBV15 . ATSPLSGRRYEQY
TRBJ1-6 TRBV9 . ASSYNRASNSPLH
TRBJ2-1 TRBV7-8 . ASTPARGGYNEQF
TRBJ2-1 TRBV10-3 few AIKDPSGGVSSYNEQF
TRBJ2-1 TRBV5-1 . ASSFPSGDYCNEQF
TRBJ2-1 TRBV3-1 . ASSRGTSGAKGPYNEQF
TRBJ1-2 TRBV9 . ASSIGRAANLGYT
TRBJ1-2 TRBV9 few ASSRDTDNYGYT
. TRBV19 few ASSIGDTLYEQY
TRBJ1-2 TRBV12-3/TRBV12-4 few ASRRRQGNYGYT
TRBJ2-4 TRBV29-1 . SVAPSDAKFQY
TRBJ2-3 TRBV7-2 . ASSLALAPEGDTQY
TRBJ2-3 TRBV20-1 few SALGQGADTQY
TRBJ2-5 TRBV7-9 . ASSGLQKETQY
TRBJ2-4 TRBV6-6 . ASSPGPARIQY